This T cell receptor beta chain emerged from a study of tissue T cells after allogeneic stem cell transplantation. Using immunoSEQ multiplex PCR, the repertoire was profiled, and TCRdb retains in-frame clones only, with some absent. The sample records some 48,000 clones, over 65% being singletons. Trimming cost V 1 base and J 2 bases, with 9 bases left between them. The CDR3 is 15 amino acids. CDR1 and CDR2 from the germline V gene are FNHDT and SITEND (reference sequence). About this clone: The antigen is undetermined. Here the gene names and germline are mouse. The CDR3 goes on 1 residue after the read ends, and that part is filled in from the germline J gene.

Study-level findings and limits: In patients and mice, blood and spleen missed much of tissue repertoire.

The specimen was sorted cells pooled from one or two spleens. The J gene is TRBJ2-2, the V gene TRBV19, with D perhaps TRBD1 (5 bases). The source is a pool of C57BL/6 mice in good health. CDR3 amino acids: CASSITGGNTGQLYF. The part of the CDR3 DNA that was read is TGTGCCAGCAGTATAACAGGAGGGAACACCGGGCAGCTCTAC.